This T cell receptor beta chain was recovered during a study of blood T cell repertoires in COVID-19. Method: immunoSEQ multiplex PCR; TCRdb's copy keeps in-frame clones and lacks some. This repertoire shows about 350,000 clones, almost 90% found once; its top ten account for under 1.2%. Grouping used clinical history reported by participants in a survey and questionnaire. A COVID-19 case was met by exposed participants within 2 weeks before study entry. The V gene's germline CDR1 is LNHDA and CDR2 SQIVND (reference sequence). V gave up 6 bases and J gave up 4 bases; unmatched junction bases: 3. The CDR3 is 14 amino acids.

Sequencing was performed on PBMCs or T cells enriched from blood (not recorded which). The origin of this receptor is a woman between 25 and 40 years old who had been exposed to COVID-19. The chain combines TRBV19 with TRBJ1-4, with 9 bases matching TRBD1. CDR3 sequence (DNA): TGTGCCAGTAGGGACAGGGGCGGTAATGAAAAACTGTTTTTT. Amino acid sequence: CASRDRGGNEKLFF.